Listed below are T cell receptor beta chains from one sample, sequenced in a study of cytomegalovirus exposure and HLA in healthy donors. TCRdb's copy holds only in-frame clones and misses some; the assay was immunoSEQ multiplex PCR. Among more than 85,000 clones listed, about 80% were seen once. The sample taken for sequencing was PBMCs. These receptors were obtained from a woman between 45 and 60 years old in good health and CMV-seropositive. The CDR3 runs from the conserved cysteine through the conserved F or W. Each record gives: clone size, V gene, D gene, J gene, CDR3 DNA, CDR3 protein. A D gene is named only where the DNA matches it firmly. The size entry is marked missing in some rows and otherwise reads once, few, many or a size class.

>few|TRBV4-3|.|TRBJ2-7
TGCGCCAGCAGCCAAGCCAGCGGAAGCTCCTACGAGCAGTACTTC
CASSQASGSSYEQYF
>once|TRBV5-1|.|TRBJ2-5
TGCGCCAGCAGCTCACAGGTCGAAGAGACCCAGTACTTC
CASSSQVEETQYF
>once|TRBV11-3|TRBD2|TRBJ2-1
TGTGCCAGCAGCTTAGATGGGACTAAGCGGACCTACAATGAGCAGTTCTTC
CASSLDGTKRTYNEQFF
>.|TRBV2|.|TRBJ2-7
TGTGCCAGCAGTGAGTTTACGGGTCTTGACGAGCAGTACTTC
CASSEFTGLDEQYF
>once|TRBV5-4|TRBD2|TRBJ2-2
TGTGCCAGCAGCTTGGCGGAGCGGGGGGGCACCGGGGAGCTGTTTTTT
CASSLAERGGTGELFF
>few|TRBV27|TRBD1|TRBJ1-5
TGTGCCAGCAGTTTACTACAGGGGGACAATCAGCCCCAGCATTTT
CASSLLQGDNQPQHF
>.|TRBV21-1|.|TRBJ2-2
TGTGCCAGCAGCAAAGCTCTTTACCGGGACTTAGGCCGAAACACCGGGGAGCTGTTTTTT
CASSKALYRDLGRNTGELFF
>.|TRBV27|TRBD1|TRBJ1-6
TGTGCCAGCAGTTCCCTCCGACAGGGACCCAATTCACCCCTCCACTTT
CASSSLRQGPNSPLHF
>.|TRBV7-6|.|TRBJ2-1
TGTGCCAGCAGCTTACTTATGTCGGGTGAGCAGTTCTTC
CASSLLMSGEQFF
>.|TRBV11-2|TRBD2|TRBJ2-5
TGTGCCAGCAGCTTGGGACTAGCACAAGAGACCCAGTACTTC
CASSLGLAQETQYF
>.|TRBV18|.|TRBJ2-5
TGTGCCAGCTCACCCGGTTACCAAGAGACCCAGTACTTC
CASSPGYQETQYF
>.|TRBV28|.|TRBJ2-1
TGTGCCAGCAGTTTATCGGCAGCGAATGAGCAGTTCTTC
CASSLSAANEQFF
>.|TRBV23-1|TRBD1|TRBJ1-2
TGCGCCAGCCGGCTGGGGACAGGTCCCTATGGCTACACCTTC
CASRLGTGPYGYTF
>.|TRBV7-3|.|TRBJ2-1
TGTGCCAGCAGCGCGGGCCGGGGGAATGAGCAGTTCTTC
CASSAGRGNEQFF
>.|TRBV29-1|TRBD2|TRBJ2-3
TGCAGCGTTTCAGGTAGCGGGGGGGCAAGAGATACGCAGTATTTT
CSVSGSGGARDTQYF
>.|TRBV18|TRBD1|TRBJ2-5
TGTGCCAGCTCACGCGGGGACAGGGTGGCAGAGACCCAGTACTTC
CASSRGDRVAETQYF
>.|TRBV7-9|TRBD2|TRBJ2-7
TGTGCCAGCAGTCTTCTAGCGGGCTCCACCTACGAGCAGTACTTC
CASSLLAGSTYEQYF